This T cell receptor (beta chain) is from a study of T cell changes during pregnancy in multiple sclerosis (dated by TCRdb to between 2019 and 2020). About the study as a whole: The study examined how the T cell repertoire changed over the course of pregnancy in women with multiple sclerosis.

Library generation was performed with the immunoSEQ multiplex PCR assay. Imported from immuneACCESS, the table was reduced by TCRdb to in-frame sequences with V and J called. These copies leave out some clones; in studies compared against another copy, an unresolved V gene accounts for under half, and the cause of the remainder is not known. This sample has some 64,000 clones in its table, and over 80% of those were observed once. The ten largest clones add up to about 2.3% of the sample. This clone appeared a single time. It has no known antigen specificity. No much larger clone is present one base from it, and per-base qualities are unavailable. This clonotype was sampled from a female donor with multiple sclerosis, enrolled in a pregnancy study. The sample consisted of peripheral blood, taken in the first trimester of pregnancy.

The CDR3 is CASSQGPGVNFDEQFF. The sequence in DNA is TGTGCCAGCAGCCAAGGCCCAGGGGTAAATTTCGATGAGCAGTTCTTC. Recombination joined TRBV14 with TRBJ2-1, with TRBD1 perhaps the D gene, on 6 matching bases. Spanning cysteine to phenylalanine, the CDR3 consists of 16 amino acids. Only the CDR3 region is kept as DNA, spanning 48 bases read in frame from base 1. The germline V gene yields SGHDN for CDR1 and FVKESK for CDR2. Between the V and J ends, shortened by 1 base and 8 bases respectively, the junction contains 18 bases.